This T cell receptor (beta chain) was sequenced for a study of blood T cell repertoires in COVID-19. This table comes from immunoSEQ multiplex PCR, and its TCRdb copy is limited to in-frame clones, with some not included. This table holds about 350,000 clones, about 87% found once. During active infection, Seattle patients enrolled and were then monitored through disease. Trimming pared 5 bases from V and 0 bases from J, leaving 14 bases between. Germline V gene sequence: CDR1 MGHDK, CDR2 SYGVNS. The CDR3 extends over 16 amino acids. Sequences were obtained from peripheral blood. The V and J genes are TRBV25-1 and TRBJ2-4; D ambiguous. This sequence was found in a young man with COVID-19, enrolled during active disease. In DNA, the CDR3 is TGTGCCAGCAGTCAGAACCCTACAGAAGCCAAAAACATTCAGTACTTC. This encodes CASSQNPTEAKNIQYF.